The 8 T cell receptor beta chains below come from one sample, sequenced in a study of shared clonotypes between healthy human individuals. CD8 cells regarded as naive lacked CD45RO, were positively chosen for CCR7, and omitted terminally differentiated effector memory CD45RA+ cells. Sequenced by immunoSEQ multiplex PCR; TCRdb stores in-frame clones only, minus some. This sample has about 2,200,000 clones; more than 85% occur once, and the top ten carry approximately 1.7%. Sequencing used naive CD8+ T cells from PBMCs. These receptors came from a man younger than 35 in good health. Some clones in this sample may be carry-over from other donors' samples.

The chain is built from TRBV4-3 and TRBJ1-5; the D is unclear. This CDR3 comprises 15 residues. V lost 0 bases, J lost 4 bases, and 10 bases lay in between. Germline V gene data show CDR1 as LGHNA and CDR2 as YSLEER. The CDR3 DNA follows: TGCGCCAGCAGCCAAGATGTAGGCCCAAATCAGCCCCAGCATTTT. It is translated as CASSQDVGPNQPQHF.

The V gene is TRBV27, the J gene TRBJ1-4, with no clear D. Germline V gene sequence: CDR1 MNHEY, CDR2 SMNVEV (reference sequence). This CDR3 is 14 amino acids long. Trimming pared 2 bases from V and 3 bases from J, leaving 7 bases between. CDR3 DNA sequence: TGTGCCAGCAGTTTAAGGAACCCTAATGAAAAACTGTTTTTT. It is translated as CASSLRNPNEKLFF. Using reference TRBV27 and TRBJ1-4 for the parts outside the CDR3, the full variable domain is EAQVTQNPRYLITVTGKKLTVTCSQNMNHEYMSWYRQDPGLGLRQIYYSMNVEVTDKGDVPEGYKVSRKEKRNFPLILESPSPNQTSLYFCASSLRNPNEKLFFGSGTQLSVL.

The CDR3 here is CASSPGYGRTYNEQFF. CDR3 nucleotide sequence: TGCGCCAGCAGCCCTGGGTACGGCAGAACCTACAATGAGCAGTTCTTC. This chain connects TRBV5-1 to TRBJ2-1; D is undetermined. The length of the CDR3 is 16 residues. V gave up 4 bases and J gave up 2 bases, with 16 bases separating them. Per germline, CDR1 SGHRS and CDR2 YFSETQ.

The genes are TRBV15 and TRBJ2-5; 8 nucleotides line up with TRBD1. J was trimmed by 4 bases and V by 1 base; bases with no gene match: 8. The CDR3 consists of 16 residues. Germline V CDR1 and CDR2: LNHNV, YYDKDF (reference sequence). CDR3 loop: CATSRATQGVSETQYF. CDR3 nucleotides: TGTGCCACCAGCAGAGCGACACAGGGGGTGTCAGAGACCCAGTACTTC.

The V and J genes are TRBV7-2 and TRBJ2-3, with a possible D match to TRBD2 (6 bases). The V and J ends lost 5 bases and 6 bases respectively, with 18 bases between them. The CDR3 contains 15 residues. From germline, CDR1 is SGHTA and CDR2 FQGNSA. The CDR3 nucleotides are TGTGCCAGCAGCGGCCGGGACTCCATGTCGGATACGCAGTATTTT. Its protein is CASSGRDSMSDTQYF.

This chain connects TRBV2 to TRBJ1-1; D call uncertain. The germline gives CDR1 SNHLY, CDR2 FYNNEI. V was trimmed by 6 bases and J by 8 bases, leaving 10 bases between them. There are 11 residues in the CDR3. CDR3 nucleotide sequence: TGTGCCAGCAGCTCGACAATAGAAGCTTTCTTT. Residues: CASSSTIEAFF. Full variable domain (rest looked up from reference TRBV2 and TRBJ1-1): EPEVTQTPSHQVTQMGQEVILRCVPISNHLYFYWYRQILGQKVEFLVSFYNNEISEKSEIFDDQFSVERPDGSNFTLKIRSTKLEDSAMYFCASSSTIEAFFGQGTRLTVV.

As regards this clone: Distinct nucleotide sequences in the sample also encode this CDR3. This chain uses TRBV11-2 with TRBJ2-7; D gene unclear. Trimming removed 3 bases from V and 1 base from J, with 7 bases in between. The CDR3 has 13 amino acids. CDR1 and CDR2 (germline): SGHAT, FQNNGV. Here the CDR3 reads CASSFSGSYEQYF. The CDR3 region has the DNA TGTGCCAGCAGCTTCTCAGGTTCCTACGAGCAGTACTTC.

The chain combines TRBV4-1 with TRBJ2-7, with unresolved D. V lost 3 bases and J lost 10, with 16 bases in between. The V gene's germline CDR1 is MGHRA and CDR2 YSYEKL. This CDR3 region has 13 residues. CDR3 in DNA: TGCGCCAGCAGCCACCCCCCCGGGTCTGTTCAGTACTTC. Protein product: CASSHPPGSVQYF.